Following are 25 T cell receptor beta chains from one sample sequenced in a study of T-cell reconstitution after alpha-beta-depleted transplantation in children. A library of TCRbeta sequences, prepared with unique molecular identifiers, was generated. MiXCR was run by TCRdb on the PCR reads, yielding one entry per CDR3 protein. The sample carries 150,000 to 250,000 distinct CDR3 sequences, about 6% recorded once. Sequenced material: PBMCs, taken before TCRalphabeta/CD19-depleted stem cell transplant. These TCRs come from a girl under three years old with combined immunodeficiency, due to receive a stem cell transplant.

This clonotype was detected many times. The chain joins TRBV27 to TRBJ2-5, with TRBD2 matching over 9 bases. J was trimmed by 5 bases and V by 6 bases; bases with no gene match: 4. The CDR3 runs to 13 residues. Germline CDR1 MNHEY, CDR2 SMNVEV (reference sequence). The CDR3 region is CASSPLAGETQYF. CDR3 DNA: TGTGCCAGCAGCCCTCTAGCGGGGGAGACCCAGTACTTC.

This clonotype has only a few counts. J is TRBJ2-3 and V is TRBV29-1; perhaps TRBD2 as D (6 bases). The germline CDR1 and CDR2 sequences are SQVTM and ANQGSEA. Trimming took 6 bases from V and 6 from J, leaving 13 bases between them. The CDR3 covers 12 residues. This chain's CDR3 is CSVWDLGDTQYF. The CDR3 DNA follows: TGCAGCGTGTGGGACTTGGGGGATACGCAGTATTTT.

This clonotype turned up a few times. As DNA, the CDR3 is TGTGCCAGCAGTGTCCACCTCCGGGACAGGGAGGGGGAGACCCAGTACTTC. Translated, it gives CASSVHLRDREGETQYF. The chain is built from TRBV28 and TRBJ2-5; 9 nucleotides agree with TRBD1. CDR3 length equals 17 residues. Trimming cost V 5 bases and J 5 bases; bases outside gene matches: 15. The germline gives CDR1 MDHEN, CDR2 SYDVKM.

This clonotype was observed many times. This sequence joins TRBV7-2 and TRBJ1-4; a possible D gene is TRBD1 (6 bases). V was cut by 2 bases and J by 8 bases, with 15 bases left in between. CDR1 SGHTA and CDR2 FQGNSA come from the germline V gene. The CDR3 is 15 residues long. The CDR3 loop reads CASSLMNGGREKLFF. The CDR3 nucleotides are TGTGCCAGCAGCTTAATGAACGGGGGGCGCGAAAAACTGTTTTTT.

This clonotype was found many times. V usage is TRBV5-1 and J usage is TRBJ2-7, with TRBD2 matching 9 bases. The trim removed 4 bases at V and 2 bases at J, leaving 4 bases unmatched. CDR1 is SGHRS and CDR2 is YFSETQ in the germline V gene. CDR3 size: 14 residues. In DNA form, the CDR3 reads TGCGCCAGCAGCCTCGGGACTAGCACCTACGAGCAGTACTTC. Encoded protein: CASSLGTSTYEQYF.

Note on this clonotype: The junction and the germline gene differ at one end; a read error may be behind it. The genes are TRBV6-5 and TRBJ2-1; 7 nucleotides align to TRBD2. The CDR3 extends over 12 amino acids. CDR1 is MNHEY, CDR2 SVGAGI, per germline. Here the CDR3 reads CASSLAVGELFF. The CDR3 DNA reads TGTGCCAGCAGTCTAGCGGTAGGTGAGCTGTTCTTC.

This clonotype was recorded at least ten times. In DNA, the CDR3 is TGTGCCAGCAGGCAACCGGGTCCCCACTATGGCTACACCTTC. Translation gives CASRQPGPHYGYTF. The genes are TRBV12-3 or TRBV12-4 and TRBJ1-2; D is uncertain. The CDR3 totals 14 residues. The V end lost 6 bases, the J end lost 3 bases, and 14 bases lay between the germline ends.

There are a few counts of this clonotype. The V gene is TRBV7-2, the J gene TRBJ2-7; D uncertain. This CDR3 region has 14 residues. The V gene's germline CDR1 is SGHTA and CDR2 FQGNSA. The V and J ends lost 0 bases and 0 bases respectively, with 6 bases between them. The DNA of the CDR3 is TGTGCCAGCAGCTTAGCGGAAAACTCCTACGAGCAGTACTTC. It specifies CASSLAENSYEQYF.

The rearrangement links TRBV29-1 to TRBJ2-3; perhaps D is TRBD1 or TRBD2 (7 bases each). Germline V lookup: CDR1 SQVTM, CDR2 ANQGSEA. Trimming removed 6 bases at V and 2 bases at J, with 18 bases between. The CDR3 spans 15 residues. The CDR3 loop reads CSVPQGGGLTDTQYF. CDR3 in DNA: TGCAGCGTCCCCCAGGGGGGGGGCCTCACAGATACGCAGTATTTT.

This clonotype was seen more than once but under ten times. The chain links TRBV29-1 to TRBJ2-7; TRBD2 is a possible D gene (5 bases). Trimming took 3 bases from V and 5 from J, leaving 14 bases between them. This CDR3 region has 13 residues. From germline, CDR1 is SQVTM and CDR2 ANQGSEA. The CDR3 spells CSVERGYGDEQYF. CDR3 in DNA: TGCAGCGTTGAGCGCGGCTACGGGGACGAGCAGTACTTC.

This clonotype was observed at least ten times. The rearrangement joins TRBV5-6 to TRBJ2-1, with unresolved D. This CDR3 spans 13 amino acids. Germline V gene sequence: CDR1 SGHDT, CDR2 YYEEEE. Between the trimmed V and J ends, which lost 3 bases and 6 bases, there was a span of 10 bases. DNA for the CDR3: TGTGCCAGCAGCTGGGTGACAACCAATGAGCAGTTCTTC. Residues: CASSWVTTNEQFF.

This clonotype was seen at least ten times. The rearrangement joins TRBV29-1 to TRBJ2-1, with D perhaps being TRBD1 or TRBD2 (5 bases each). The CDR3 is 16 residues long. Trimming removed 6 bases at V and 7 bases at J, with 25 bases between. Per germline, CDR1 SQVTM and CDR2 ANQGSEA. CDR3 region: CSVNRDPGSYMNEQFF. CDR3 coding DNA: TGCAGCGTAAACCGGGACCCAGGCTCCTATATGAATGAGCAGTTCTTC.

This clonotype was seen many times. The CDR3 coding sequence is TGTGCCAGTAGTACCCTAGGGGGATCCGAGCAGTACTTC. Translation: CASSTLGGSEQYF. The rearrangement links TRBV19 to TRBJ2-7; D might be TRBD1 (6 bases). The germline V and J ends were trimmed by 4 bases and 6 bases, with 13 bases remaining between them. The germline V gene has CDR1 LNHDA and CDR2 SQIVND (reference sequence). CDR3 length: 13 residues.

Ten or more counts support this clonotype. The rearrangement joins TRBV24-1 to TRBJ2-2, with a weak D call TRBD1 (5 bases). The germline V and J ends were trimmed by 4 bases and 0 bases, with 17 bases remaining between them. The CDR3 spans 18 residues. Germline V gene data show CDR1 as KGHDR and CDR2 as SFDVKD. CDR3 residues: CATSEQVLFGANTGELFF. The CDR3 bases are TGTGCCACCAGTGAACAGGTCCTATTTGGCGCGAACACCGGGGAGCTGTTTTTT.

This clonotype was observed at least ten times. This sequence joins TRBV5-6 and TRBJ2-1; TRBD1 is a possible D gene (6 bases). The V end lost 0 bases, the J end lost 8 bases, and 18 bases lay between the germline ends. In germline, CDR1 is SGHDT, CDR2 YYEEEE. The CDR3 is 16 residues long. DNA for the CDR3: TGTGCCAGCAGCTTGGCAGGGGCCTTGATTAGCGATGAGCAGTTCTTC. This gives the protein CASSLAGALISDEQFF.

In this sample, this clonotype turned up many times. This rearrangement joins TRBV20-1 to TRBJ2-7; D possibly corresponds to TRBD2 (5 bases). The CDR3 covers 16 residues. The V end was cut by 3 bases, the J end by 3 bases, with 21 bases between. Germline CDR1 is DFQATT and CDR2 is SNEGSKA (reference sequence). CDR3: CSASSFLDSAYYEQYF. The CDR3 nucleotides read TGCAGTGCTAGTTCTTTTTTGGACTCTGCTTACTACGAGCAGTACTTC.

The V and J genes are TRBV7-9 and TRBJ2-3; 9 bases fit TRBD2. Germline V gene lookup returns CDR1 SEHNR and CDR2 FQNEAQ (reference sequence). The CDR3 covers 15 residues. J gave up 4 bases and V 5 bases, and 7 bases lay outside the gene matches. CDR3 residues: CASSLVAGEADTQYF. The CDR3 DNA reads TGTGCCAGCAGCCTAGTAGCGGGAGAAGCAGATACGCAGTATTTT. Based on the CDR3 plus reference TRBV7-9 and TRBJ2-3, the full variable domain is DTGVSQNPRHKITKRGQNVTFRCDPISEHNRLYWYRQTLGQGPEFLTYFQNEAQLEKSRLLSDRFSAERPKGSFSTLEIQRTEQGDSAMYLCASSLVAGEADTQYFGPGTRLTVL.

This clonotype was recorded a few times. The chain joins TRBV7-2 to TRBJ2-5; TRBD2 matches 7 bases. Per germline, CDR1 SGHTA and CDR2 FQGNSA. The junction had 4 bases not matched to a gene; V was cut back by 5 bases and J by 1 base. This CDR3 is 14 amino acids long. The CDR3 protein is CASSKERGQETQYF. The CDR3 coding sequence is TGTGCCAGCAGCAAGGAGCGGGGCCAAGAGACCCAGTACTTC.

This clonotype was seen repeatedly, ten times or more. This chain links TRBV29-1 with TRBJ2-7; 11 bases match TRBD2. This CDR3 has 16 amino acids. Germline loops: CDR1 SQVTM, CDR2 ANQGSEA. After removal of 3 bases from V and 2 bases from J, the junction contained 9 bases not matched to a gene. CDR3 region: CSVEGTSGVPPYEQYF. The CDR3 DNA reads as TGCAGCGTTGAGGGGACTAGCGGCGTTCCCCCCTACGAGCAGTACTTC.

This clonotype was seen at least ten times. The chain carries TRBV6-7 and TRBJ2-7; 7 bases line up with TRBD2. Being an ORF, TRBV6-7 has a function that is uncertain. V gave up 5 bases and J gave up 0 bases; unmatched junction bases: 7. This CDR3 is built from 15 residues. The CDR3 sequence is CASSAGLRSSYEQYF. The CDR3 coding sequence is TGTGCCAGCAGTGCGGGACTAAGGAGCTCCTACGAGCAGTACTTC.

This clonotype was counted once. A much more abundant neighbour one base away suggests this may be a read error. The chain carries TRBV20-1 and TRBJ2-3; TRBD2 matches at 7 bases. Germline CDR1 DFQATT, CDR2 SNEGSKA (reference sequence). This CDR3 is 19 amino acids long. This chain's CDR3 is CCARDFHRLADTSTDTQYF. DNA for the CDR3: TGCTGTGCTAGAGACTTCCATCGACTAGCTGATACAAGCACAGATACGCAGTATTTT.

The chain combines TRBV21-1 with TRBJ2-4; no DNA check was done on the table's D call, TRBD1. TRBV21-1 is a pseudogene. This CDR3 comprises 12 residues. CDR3 nucleotide sequence: TGTGCCAGCAGCACCCACAGGGGCCCTCGGTACTTC. As protein: CASSTHRGPRYF.

A single count supports this clonotype. A clone one base away is much larger, so this may be a read error. The chain employs TRBV4-3 and TRBJ1-3, with D unclear. Germline values: CDR1 LGHNA, CDR2 YSLEER. The CDR3 consists of 15 residues. The CDR3 region is CASSFFFFSENTIYF. The CDR3 coding sequence is TGCGCCAGCAGCTTTTTTTTCTTCTCTGAAAACACCATATATTTT.

This clonotype was counted many times. The chain has TRBV20-1 and TRBJ1-4; D is undetermined. V gave up 7 bases and J gave up 5 bases, with 11 bases separating them. The CDR3 runs to 12 residues. CDR1 and CDR2 from the germline V gene are DFQATT and SNEGSKA (reference sequence). CDR3 nucleotide sequence: TGCAGTGGGAACAGAGGGAATGAAAAACTGTTTTTT. Protein product: CSGNRGNEKLFF.

This clonotype was detected many times. J is TRBJ2-7 and V is TRBV5-1; D uncertain. This CDR3 is built from 12 residues. Germline V gene sequence: CDR1 SGHRS, CDR2 YFSETQ. V shed 2 bases and J shed 5 bases, with 8 bases lying between them. The CDR3 reads CASSLIGHEQYF. The CDR3 DNA is TGCGCCAGCAGCTTAATTGGCCACGAGCAGTACTTC.